Below, one T cell receptor beta chain is given with its context. What it binds is unknown. RNA was extracted with the RNeasy kit, and a quantity of roughly 0.45 to 1 ug was reverse transcribed using random hexamers. Amplification of TCR beta CDR3 used immunoSEQ multiplex PCR across 54 Vbeta and 13 Jbeta. TCRdb recomputed calls from the immunoSEQ multiplex PCR reads with MiXCR, one row per CDR3 protein. The table shows around 150,000 distinct CDR3 sequences, with more than 90% occurring only once. This entry belongs to a study of CD8 T cells in Susac syndrome. Overall study results and limits: The study acknowledged a relatively small number of individuals in its TCR sequencing and HLA analysis.

There are 16 residues in the CDR3. Germline CDR1 reads SQVTM; CDR2 reads ANQGSEA. V shed 7 bases and J shed 2 bases, with 20 bases lying between them. TCR beta sequences were obtained from blood CD8+ and CD4+ T cells. It was negative isolation that provided the CD8+ and CD4+ T cells, whereas TEMRA cells were enriched by FACS. Sequencing was performed on CD4+ T cells from PBMCs. This receptor was identified in a human donor with Susac syndrome. The chain uses TRBV29-1 and TRBJ2-2; D is possibly TRBD1 (6 bases). CDR3 loop: CSGGSLGQPNTGELFF. CDR3 DNA sequence: TGCAGCGGGGGAAGTTTGGGACAACCTAACACCGGGGAGCTGTTTTTT.